The following is a T cell receptor (beta chain) sequence with its context. Its target antigen remains unknown. Qualities for individual bases were not recorded, and no much larger clone is one base off. Genomic DNA was extracted from sorted cells for sequencing of the TCRbeta CDR3 region. TCRbeta CDR3 regions were sequenced using the immunoSEQ Assay. TCRdb obtained this table from immuneACCESS and retained in-frame rearrangements with V and J assigned. These tables miss some clones; where compared with another copy, unresolved V genes account for less than half of the shortfall, and the remainder is unexplained. In all, the sample holds approximately 52,000 clones, and less than 85% of those were seen once. The ten largest account for around 1.9% of the sample. The trial excluded patients who had a history of autoimmune disease or were on systemic immunosuppression. Peripheral blood for TCR sequencing was collected from all dose cohorts at baseline, on cycle 4 day 1, and on cycle 7 day 1. The samples were taken from a phase I, first-in-human, multicenter, open-label dose-escalation trial of ivuxolimab. Adults with locally advanced or metastatic head and neck squamous cell, hepatocellular, melanoma or renal cell carcinoma were enrolled in the trial. Before TCR sequencing, CD4+ T cells and CD8+ T cells were sorted from peripheral blood as separate populations.

The sample originates from a study of OX40 agonist ivuxolimab in advanced cancers. Some background on the complete study: Ivuxolimab was a fully human IgG2 agonistic monoclonal antibody targeting the costimulatory receptor OX40 (CD134). Intravenous ivuxolimab was administered to patients every 2 weeks at six dose levels: 0.01, 0.1, 0.3, 1.5, 3 and 10 mg/kg. Among the approximately 54 dose-escalation patients, about 20 had hepatocellular carcinoma, roughly 15 melanoma, 9 renal cell carcinoma and 9 head and neck cancer. In the dose-escalation cohort, about four fifths of patients were male, and the mean age was approximately 60 years with a range of 23 to 79. Prior anti-PD-1, anti-PD-L1 or anti-CTLA-4 therapy was permitted, and 35% to 40% of dose-escalation patients had received checkpoint inhibitors. Three dose-escalation patients achieved partial responses, one with hepatocellular carcinoma and two with cutaneous melanoma. The purpose of peripheral TCRbeta sequencing was to test whether ivuxolimab changed TCR sequence diversity and led to clonal T-cell expansion. The paper describes the monotherapy dose-escalation part (N of about 54 patients) of the phase I trial of ivuxolimab.

Paper-wide results and their limitations: After ivuxolimab, more expanded clones were found on average in CD8+ T cells than in CD4+ T cells. In partial responders in the 0.1-3.0 mg/kg groups, normalized peripheral clonal expansion was found to be among the lowest, especially among CD8+ T cells. At doses from 0.1 to 3.0 mg/kg, clonal expansion was seen in both CD4+ and CD8+ blood T cells between baseline and week 6. Low levels of normalized T-cell clonal expansion were also seen in some patients who did not respond. Antigen specificity was not determined for the clonally expanded peripheral T cells.

Based on the germline V gene, the CDR1 and CDR2 sequences are SGHTA and FQGNSA. V and J lose 1 base and 1 base, and a span of 10 bases separates them. The CDR3 spans 15 residues, from the cysteine through the phenylalanine. This entry keeps only the CDR3 DNA: 45 bases, framed from base 1. The receptor comes from an adult with an advanced solid tumor such as melanoma, head and neck, liver or kidney cancer. The sequencing here drew on CD4+ or CD8+ T cells sorted from blood, taken in a trial of the OX40 agonist ivuxolimab. The rearranged chain carries TRBV7-2 and TRBJ1-1, with the D gene not confidently named. The DNA sequence is TGTGCCAGCAGCTTAGTCGCGGTGTCGAACACTGAAGCTTTCTTT. Its product reads: CASSLVAVSNTEAFF. The CDR3 plus the reference TRBV7-2 and TRBJ1-1 genes for the other parts give the full variable domain: GAGVSQSPSNKVTEKGKDVELRCDPISGHTALYWYRQSLGQGLEFLIYFQGNSAPDKSGLPSDRFSAERTGGSVSTLTIQRTQQEDSAVYLCASSLVAVSNTEAFFGQGTRLTVV.